This T cell receptor (beta chain) stems from a study of blood T cell repertoires in COVID-19. At the level of the study: The United States, Italy and Spain provided the acute and convalescent COVID-19 samples. From T cells, B-cell-depleted T cells, or PBMCs came the material, which was cDNA or gDNA.

Cohorts were based on clinical histories the participants reported. Germline lookup yields CDR1 MDHEN and CDR2 SYDVKM. The CDR3 length is 15 residues. V lost 6 bases, J lost 7 bases, and 19 bases lay in between. Original data processing: How many nucleated cells were present was estimated from reference gene primer amplification. TCRdb's copy holds only in-frame clones and misses some; the assay was immunoSEQ multiplex PCR. That table is the source of V, J and clone size, and D and trimming were worked out from the DNA. The sample carries around 300,000 clones, roughly 89% recorded once. This chain uses TRBV28 with TRBJ1-5; D ambiguous. Sequencing input: PBMCs or T cells enriched from blood (not recorded which). This TCR came from a woman aged 60-75 years who had recovered from COVID-19. The CDR3 spells CASRAVGVGNQPQHF. DNA of the CDR3: TGTGCCAGCAGAGCCGTCGGGGTGGGTAACCAGCCCCAGCATTTT.